The 20 T cell receptor beta chains in this list originate from one sample, sequenced in a study of T cell responses to AZD1222 COVID-19 vaccine (dated by TCRdb to the early 2020s). According to the study, the label for this sample's time point signals: about 28 days (+/-7) after the second vaccine dose. Libraries were prepared through the immunoSEQ multiplex PCR assay. This immuneACCESS table, as held by TCRdb, lists in-frame sequences with V and J called but not all clones. Of the missing ones, under half trace to an unresolved V gene in checked studies; the others have no known cause. This sample lists around 140,000 clones; 92% were detected once. The top ten hold 3.5% to 4.5% of the sample. The specimen was peripheral blood, collected 28 days after the second AZD1222 dose. These receptors were collected from an adult who received the AZD1222 COVID-19 vaccine.

The J gene is TRBJ1-1, the V gene TRBV30, with a weak D call TRBD1 (5 bases). V lost 2 bases and J lost 4, with 11 bases in between. CDR3 length: 13 residues. The germline gives CDR1 GTSNPN, CDR2 SVGIG (reference sequence). CDR3 coding DNA: TGTGCCTGGAGTCTCGGGGCGGCCACTGAAGCTTTCTTT. This gives the protein CAWSLGAATEAFF.

This clone was observed once. V is TRBV9 and J is TRBJ1-2; TRBD1 might be the D (5 bases). Per the germline V gene, CDR1 is SGDLS and CDR2 is YYNGEE. V lost 0 bases, J lost 8 bases, and 17 bases lay in between. This CDR3 has 15 amino acids. The CDR3 loop is CASSVVTEGGLGYTF. The DNA for the CDR3 is TGTGCCAGCAGCGTAGTGACAGAAGGTGGGTTAGGCTACACCTTC.

The rearrangement joins TRBV28 to TRBJ2-7, with 8 bases aligning to TRBD2. This CDR3 is 16 amino acids long. CDR1 MDHEN and CDR2 SYDVKM come from the germline V gene. The V segment lost 6 bases and the J segment 0 bases; nucleotides outside the gene matches: 10. CDR3 loop: CASSRGGGDGSYEQYF. The DNA for the CDR3 is TGTGCCAGCAGCCGGGGGGGAGGGGACGGCTCCTACGAGCAGTACTTC.

The chain combines TRBV19 with TRBJ1-5, with D possibly being TRBD1 (5 bases). The CDR3 spans 14 residues. Germline CDR1 is LNHDA and CDR2 is SQIVND (reference sequence). Trimming took off 3 bases at V and 5 bases at J, with 11 bases between the two ends. The DNA for the CDR3 is TGTGCCAGTAGTATGCAGGGCATCGATCAGCCCCAGCATTTT. Amino acid sequence: CASSMQGIDQPQHF.

The rearrangement joins TRBV28 to TRBJ2-1; D is unresolved. Germline V CDR1 and CDR2: MDHEN, SYDVKM. Trimming removed 7 bases at V and 5 bases at J, with 15 bases between. CDR3 length equals 14 residues. CDR3 DNA: TGTGCCAGCACCAAATCCGAGCCGAACAATGAGCAGTTCTTC. Translation gives CASTKSEPNNEQFF.

J is TRBJ1-2 and V is TRBV2, with D uncertain. With 0 bases removed from V and 5 bases from J, the gap between germline ends came to 10 bases. CDR1 and CDR2 from the germline V gene are SNHLY and FYNNEI. The CDR3 extends over 14 amino acids. The DNA of the CDR3 is TGTGCCAGCAGTGAAGCGCTTGGCCAGTATGGCTACACCTTC. The encoded protein is CASSEALGQYGYTF.

The chain combines TRBV7-3 with TRBJ2-7; D may correspond to TRBD1 or TRBD2 (5 bases each). Trimming took 0 bases from V and 6 from J, leaving 9 bases between them. The CDR3 is 13 amino acids. Germline values: CDR1 SGHTA, CDR2 FQGTGA. The DNA of the CDR3 is TGTGCCAGCAGCTTAACGTTGAGGGGCGAGCAGTACTTC. Translating it yields CASSLTLRGEQYF. Supplemented by reference TRBV7-3 and TRBJ2-7, the full variable domain reads GAGVSQTPSNKVTEKGKYVELRCDPISGHTALYWYRQSLGQGPEFLIYFQGTGAADDSGLPNDRFFAVRPEGSVSTLKIQRTERGDSAVYLCASSLTLRGEQYFGPGTRLTVT.

V gene TRBV27 combines with J gene TRBJ1-6; TRBD1 agrees at 7 bases. The CDR3 extends over 14 amino acids. Germline V CDR1 and CDR2: MNHEY, SMNVEV (reference sequence). With 5 bases clipped from V and 8 bases from J, the junction kept 6 bases outside the gene matches. The CDR3 here is CASSTTGVDSPLHF. The CDR3 nucleotides read TGTGCCAGCAGTACCACAGGGGTCGATTCACCCCTCCACTTT.

The chain employs TRBV24-1 and TRBJ2-5; maybe TRBD2 (6 bases). The CDR3 runs to 14 residues. Trimming removed 5 bases at V and 4 bases at J, with 13 bases between. The germline V gene encodes CDR1 KGHDR and CDR2 SFDVKD. CDR3 sequence: CATSALGGAETQYF. The CDR3 nucleotides read TGTGCCACCAGTGCTCTTGGAGGGGCAGAGACCCAGTACTTC.

This clone was detected once. V gene TRBV28 combines with J gene TRBJ1-1, with D possibly TRBD1 on 5 matching bases. Germline values: CDR1 MDHEN, CDR2 SYDVKM. Trimming took 3 bases from V and 3 from J, leaving 11 bases between them. There are 14 residues in the CDR3. CDR3 sequence reads: CASSLGGEDTEAFF. In DNA, the CDR3 is TGTGCCAGCAGTTTGGGGGGGGAAGACACTGAAGCTTTCTTT.

In its sample, this clone was seen once. The V gene is TRBV21-1, the J gene TRBJ2-5; the table assigns TRBD2, which was not confirmed against the DNA. TRBV21-1 is recorded as a pseudogene. This CDR3 spans 16 amino acids. Here the CDR3 reads CASSKRLAGGGETQYF. The CDR3 nucleotides read TGTGCCAGCAGCAAACGACTAGCGGGAGGCGGAGAGACCCAGTACTTC.

The chain recombines TRBV19 with TRBJ1-5; TRBD1 is a possible D gene (6 bases). V was cut by 4 bases and J by 5 bases, with 18 bases left in between. This CDR3 contains 16 residues. Per the germline V gene, CDR1 is LNHDA and CDR2 is SQIVND (reference sequence). CDR3 region: CASSTYPQGQDQPQHF. CDR3 sequence (DNA): TGTGCCAGTAGTACCTACCCGCAGGGGCAAGATCAGCCCCAGCATTTT.

This chain connects TRBV19 to TRBJ2-3, with D perhaps matching TRBD1 (5 bases). Germline V gives CDR1 LNHDA, CDR2 SQIVND (reference sequence). This CDR3 has 17 amino acids. Trimming took off 6 bases at V and 2 bases at J, with 21 bases between the two ends. CDR3 sequence: CASSTMRQGSTTDTQYF. In DNA form, the CDR3 reads TGTGCCAGTAGCACGATGCGCCAGGGTTCGACCACAGATACGCAGTATTTT.

The chain carries TRBV5-1 and TRBJ1-3; D gene ambiguous. This CDR3 has 15 amino acids. Germline V gives CDR1 SGHRS, CDR2 YFSETQ. V was cut by 0 bases and J by 0 bases, with 7 bases left in between. The CDR3 protein is CASSLGRSSGNTIYF. The CDR3, as DNA: TGCGCCAGCAGCTTGGGACGGAGCTCTGGAAACACCATATATTTT.

This clone was observed a few times. The chain couples TRBV21-1 to TRBJ1-6. TRBV21-1 is a known pseudogene. The CDR3 totals 13 residues. The CDR3 DNA follows: TGTGCCAGCAGGCCGGGTCCTAATTCACCCCTCCACTTT. It translates to CASRPGPNSPLHF.

The chain employs TRBV27 and TRBJ1-6, with D possibly matching TRBD1 (6 bases). The CDR3 has 19 amino acids. CDR1 and CDR2 (germline): MNHEY, SMNVEV (reference sequence). V lost 1 base and J 5 bases, leaving 21 bases between the germline ends. CDR3 DNA: TGTGCCAGCAGTTTATATTCATTTCCTCGGACAGACAATAATTCACCCCTCCACTTT. Protein sequence: CASSLYSFPRTDNNSPLHF.

The chain recombines TRBV2 with TRBJ2-7; 7 bases agree with TRBD1. V shed 1 base and J 0 bases; nucleotides not matched to a gene: 3. Per the germline V gene, CDR1 is SNHLY and CDR2 is FYNNEI. This CDR3 contains 15 residues. The CDR3 loop reads CASSEEGASSYEQYF. As DNA, the CDR3 is TGTGCCAGCAGTGAAGAGGGGGCGAGCTCCTACGAGCAGTACTTC.

The J gene is TRBJ1-1, the V gene TRBV6-5; D unresolved. CDR3 length: 13 amino acids. V lost 6 bases and J lost 1, with 9 bases in between. CDR1 MNHEY and CDR2 SVGAGI come from the germline V gene. CDR3 amino acids: CASRIHENTEAFF. The DNA of the CDR3 is TGTGCCAGCAGGATACATGAGAACACTGAAGCTTTCTTT.

This rearrangement joins TRBV27 to TRBJ2-7; 11 bases fit TRBD2. The V gene end was trimmed by 7 bases and the J gene end by 7 bases; junction bases not matched to a gene: 12. The CDR3 has 15 residues. CDR1 and CDR2 (germline): MNHEY, SMNVEV (reference sequence). The CDR3 region is CASISTSGRRWEQYF. The CDR3, as DNA: TGTGCCAGCATAAGTACTAGCGGGAGAAGGTGGGAGCAGTACTTC.

The chain couples TRBV6-5 to TRBJ2-2; D not certain. CDR3 length equals 13 residues. V was pared by 2 bases and J by 4 bases, with 5 bases between. Germline CDR1 and CDR2: MNHEY and SVGAGI. As DNA, the CDR3 is TGTGCCAGCAGTTACACCTTCACCGGGGAGCTGTTTTTT. It codes for CASSYTFTGELFF.